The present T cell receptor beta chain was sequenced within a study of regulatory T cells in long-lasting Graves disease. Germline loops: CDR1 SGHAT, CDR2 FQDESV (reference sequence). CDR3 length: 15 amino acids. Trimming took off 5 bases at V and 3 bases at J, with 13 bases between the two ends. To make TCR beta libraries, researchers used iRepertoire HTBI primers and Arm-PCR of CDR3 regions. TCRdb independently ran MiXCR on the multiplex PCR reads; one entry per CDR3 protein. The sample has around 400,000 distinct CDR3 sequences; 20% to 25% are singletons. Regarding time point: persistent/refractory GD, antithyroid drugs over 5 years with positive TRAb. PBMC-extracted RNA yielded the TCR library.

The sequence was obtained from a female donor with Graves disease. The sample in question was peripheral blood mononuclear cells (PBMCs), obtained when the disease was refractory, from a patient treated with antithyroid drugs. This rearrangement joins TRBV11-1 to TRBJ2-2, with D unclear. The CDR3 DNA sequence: TGTGCCAGCAGCCGAGCCACTACCCACACCGGGGAGCTGTTTTTT. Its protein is CASSRATTHTGELFF. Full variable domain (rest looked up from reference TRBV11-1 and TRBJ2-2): EAEVAQSPRYKITEKSQAVAFWCDPISGHATLYWYRQILGQGPELLVQFQDESVVDDSQLPKDRFSAERLKGVDSTLKIQPAELGDSAMYLCASSRATTHTGELFFGEGSRLTVL.